The text below deals with one T cell receptor beta chain. The sample originates from a study of blood T cell repertoires in COVID-19. Generated by immunoSEQ multiplex PCR, the TCRdb table keeps only in-frame clones and is missing some. In the table there are roughly 180,000 clones, about 86% of which are singletons. The TCR was taken from a man between 60 and 75 years old with acute or convalescent COVID-19. Specimen: peripheral blood.

CDR3 protein: CASSSATGRGTEAFF. The CDR3 DNA follows: TGTGCCAGCAGTTCAGCAACAGGGAGGGGAACTGAAGCTTTCTTT. The rearrangement joins TRBV28 to TRBJ1-1; D is perhaps TRBD1 (6 bases). Germline loops: CDR1 MDHEN, CDR2 SYDVKM. Trimming took off 4 bases at V and 5 bases at J, with 17 bases between the two ends. CDR3 length: 15 amino acids.